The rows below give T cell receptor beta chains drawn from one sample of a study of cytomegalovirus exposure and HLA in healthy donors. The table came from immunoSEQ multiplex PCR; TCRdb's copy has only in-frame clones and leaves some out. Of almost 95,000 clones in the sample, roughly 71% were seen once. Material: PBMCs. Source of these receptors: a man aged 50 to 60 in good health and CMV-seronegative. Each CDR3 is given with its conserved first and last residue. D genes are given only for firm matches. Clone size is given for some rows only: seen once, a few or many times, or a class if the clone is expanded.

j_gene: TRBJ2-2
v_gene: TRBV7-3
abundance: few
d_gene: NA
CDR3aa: CASSLARDDTGELFF
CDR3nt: TGTGCCAGCAGCTTAGCGCGGGACGACACCGGGGAGCTGTTTTTT

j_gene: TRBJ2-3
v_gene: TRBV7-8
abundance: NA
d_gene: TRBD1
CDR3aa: CASSLNRIGTGPKHTDTQYF
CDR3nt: TGTGCCAGCAGCTTAAATCGTATTGGGACAGGGCCTAAACACACAGATACGCAGTATTTT

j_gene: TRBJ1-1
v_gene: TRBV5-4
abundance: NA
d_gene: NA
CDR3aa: CASSLVAGSEAFF
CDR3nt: TGTGCCAGCAGCTTGGTAGCAGGGTCTGAAGCTTTCTTT

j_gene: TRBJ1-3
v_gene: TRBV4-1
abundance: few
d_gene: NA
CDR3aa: CASSQGGAALSGNTIYF
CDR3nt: TGCGCCAGCAGCCAAGGTGGAGCCGCCCTCTCTGGAAACACCATATATTTT

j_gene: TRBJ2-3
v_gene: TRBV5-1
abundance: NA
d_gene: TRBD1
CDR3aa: CASSLLNPPGTGGGDTQYF
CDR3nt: TGCGCCAGCAGCTTGTTGAACCCTCCCGGGACAGGGGGCGGAGATACGCAGTATTTT

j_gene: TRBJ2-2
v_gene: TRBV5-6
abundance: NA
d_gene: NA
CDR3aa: CASSYGGPNTGELFF
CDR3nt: TGTGCCAGCAGCTATGGAGGACCTAACACCGGGGAGCTGTTTTTT

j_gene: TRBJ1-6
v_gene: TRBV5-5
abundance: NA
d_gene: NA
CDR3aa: CASSPAAAEDSPLHF
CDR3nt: TGTGCCAGCAGCCCCGCGGCAGCGGAGGATTCACCCCTCCACTTT

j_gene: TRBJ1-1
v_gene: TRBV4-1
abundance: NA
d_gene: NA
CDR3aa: CASSQDARRAGNTEAFF
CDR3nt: TGCGCCAGCAGCCAAGATGCTCGCCGGGCGGGGAACACTGAAGCTTTCTTT

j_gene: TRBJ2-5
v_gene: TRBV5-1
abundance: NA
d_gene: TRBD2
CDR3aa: CASSLSGSGGGTQYF
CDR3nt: TGCGCCAGCAGCTTGTCGGGATCGGGGGGTGGGACCCAGTACTTC

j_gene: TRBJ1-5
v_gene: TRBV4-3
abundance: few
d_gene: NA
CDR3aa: CASSQEGGNQPQHF
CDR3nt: TGCGCCAGCAGCCAAGAAGGGGGCAATCAGCCCCAGCATTTT

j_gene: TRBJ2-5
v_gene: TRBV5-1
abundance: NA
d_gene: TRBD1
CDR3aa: CASSLAGTDEETQYF
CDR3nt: TGCGCCAGCAGCTTGGCTGGGACAGATGAAGAGACCCAGTACTTC

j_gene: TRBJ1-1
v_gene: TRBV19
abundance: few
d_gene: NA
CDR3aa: CASSDRQNTEAFF
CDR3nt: TGTGCCAGTAGTGATCGACAGAACACTGAAGCTTTCTTT

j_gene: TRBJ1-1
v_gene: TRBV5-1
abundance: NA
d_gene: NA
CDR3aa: CASSSGGAANTEAFF
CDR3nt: TGCGCCAGCAGCTCCGGTGGGGCAGCGAACACTGAAGCTTTCTTT